The 31 T cell receptor beta chains given below trace back to one sample, sequenced in a study of cytomegalovirus exposure and HLA in healthy donors. The PCR had 60 Vbeta and 13 Jbeta primers. TCRdb keeps only in-frame clones here, not all; method: immunoSEQ multiplex PCR. The profile shows around 130,000 clones, around 83% of them singletons. The sequencing input was PBMCs. These receptors were collected from a young woman in good health and CMV-seropositive.

The rearrangement uses TRBV9 and TRBJ1-3; D possibly corresponds to TRBD1 (5 bases). The V gene's germline CDR1 is SGDLS and CDR2 YYNGEE. Trimming took 3 bases from V and 7 from J, leaving 11 bases between them. CDR3 length equals 13 residues. The CDR3 loop is CASSGTGTNTIYF. In nucleotides, the CDR3 is TGTGCCAGCAGCGGAACCGGGACTAACACCATATATTTT. Combining the CDR3 with reference TRBV9 and TRBJ1-3 gives the whole variable domain DSGVTQTPKHLITATGQRVTLRCSPRSGDLSVYWYQQSLDQGLQFLIQYYNGEERAKGNILERFSAQQFPDLHSELNLSSLELGDSALYFCASSGTGTNTIYFGEGSWLTVV.

V gene TRBV5-6 combines with J gene TRBJ2-7; D is ambiguous. The CDR3 is 11 amino acids. Between the trimmed V and J ends, which lost 4 bases and 2 bases, there was a span of 4 bases. CDR1 is SGHDT, CDR2 YYEEEE, per germline. This chain's CDR3 is CASSITYEQYF. The CDR3 nucleotides read TGTGCCAGCAGCATTACCTACGAGCAGTACTTC.

This rearrangement joins TRBV28 to TRBJ2-7; TRBD1 matches 7 bases. CDR3 length: 11 residues. The ends lost 9 bases at V and 4 bases at J; junction bases unmatched: 3. CDR1 and CDR2 (germline): MDHEN, SYDVKM. The CDR3 DNA follows: TGTGCCAGTTCGGGACAGTACGAGCAGTACTTC. Translation gives CASSGQYEQYF.

This sequence joins TRBV5-1 and TRBJ1-2; D unresolved. V lost 0 bases to trimming and J lost 4 bases, with 10 bases between them. Germline assignment: CDR1 SGHRS and CDR2 YFSETQ. The CDR3 runs 14 residues. CDR3 bases: TGCGCCAGCAGCTTGGCTAGTCCCAGCTATGGCTACACCTTC. Encoded protein: CASSLASPSYGYTF.

DNA of the CDR3: TGTGCCAGCAGCCCAGGAAGCCAAGAGACCCAGTACTTC. The encoded protein is CASSPGSQETQYF. The chain combines TRBV5-5 with TRBJ2-5, with D unclear. The ends were cut back, 4 bases at V and 1 base at J, with 8 bases in the middle. The germline CDR1 and CDR2 sequences are SGHKS and YYEKEE (reference sequence). The CDR3 contains 13 residues.

The chain is built from TRBV6-5 and TRBJ2-1, with unresolved D. Looked up from germline, CDR1 is MNHEY and CDR2 is SVGAGI. The CDR3 spans 11 residues. V was shortened by 8 bases and J by 4 bases, with 6 bases between the two germline ends. The DNA of the CDR3 is TGTGCCAGCGGCCCGTACAATGAGCAGTTCTTC. Translating gives CASGPYNEQFF.

This clone was picked up one time. The gene calls are TRBV5-1 and TRBJ2-2; 7 nucleotides align to TRBD1. The V gene end was trimmed by 4 bases and the J gene end by 3 bases; junction bases not matched to a gene: 9. CDR3 length: 16 residues. Per germline, CDR1 SGHRS and CDR2 YFSETQ. The CDR3 sequence: CASSRRTGADTGELFF. In DNA, the CDR3 is TGCGCCAGCAGCAGGAGGACAGGCGCGGACACCGGGGAGCTGTTTTTT.

The chain links TRBV14 to TRBJ2-7; TRBD2 aligns across 11 bases. This CDR3 spans 14 amino acids. V lost 3 bases to trimming and J lost 4 bases; unmatched junction nucleotides: 2. The germline V gene encodes CDR1 SGHDN and CDR2 FVKESK. The CDR3 spells CASSHVAGGYEQYF. As DNA, the CDR3 is TGTGCCAGCAGCCATGTAGCGGGAGGGTACGAGCAGTACTTC.

The rearrangement joins TRBV7-4 to TRBJ2-7; 8 bases agree with TRBD1. In germline, CDR1 is SGHVT, CDR2 SQSDAQ. After removal of 4 bases from V and 1 base from J, the junction contained 9 bases not matched to a gene. There are 16 residues in the CDR3. In DNA, the CDR3 is TGTGCCAGCAGCTCCCCCCACCGGACAGGGTCCTACGAGCAGTACTTC. Translating gives CASSSPHRTGSYEQYF.

V is TRBV4-1 and J is TRBJ1-5; 11 bases line up with TRBD1. The germline gives CDR1 MGHRA, CDR2 YSYEKL. The CDR3 is 17 amino acids. Unmatched junction bases numbered 9, after V lost 4 bases and J lost 4 bases. The CDR3 region has the DNA TGCGCCAGCAGCCGTGGACAGGGGGCAGGAACAAATCAGCCCCAGCATTTT. The encoded protein is CASSRGQGAGTNQPQHF.

The chain carries TRBV4-1 and TRBJ2-1; TRBD1 agrees at 9 bases. Germline CDR1 MGHRA, CDR2 YSYEKL. The CDR3 totals 16 residues. Trimming removed 1 base from V and 7 bases from J; junction bases left unmatched: 8. The CDR3 DNA reads as TGCGCCAGCAGCCAAGTGACAGGGGGATACCTTAATGAGCAGTTCTTC. Translated, it gives CASSQVTGGYLNEQFF.

This clone was counted a few times. CDR3 in DNA: TGTGCCAGCACGCCTTCAGGGGGTCCAGCCTACGAGCAGTACTTC. This translates into CASTPSGGPAYEQYF. The rearrangement links TRBV19 to TRBJ2-7; 7 bases match TRBD1. The CDR3 has 15 amino acids. J was trimmed by 2 bases and V by 9 bases; bases with no gene match: 13. Germline V gene lookup returns CDR1 LNHDA and CDR2 SQIVND (reference sequence).

The rearrangement joins TRBV18 to TRBJ1-6, with a weak D call TRBD1 (6 bases). CDR1 is KGHSH, CDR2 LQKENI, per germline. The ends were cut back, 4 bases at V and 7 bases at J, with 17 bases in the middle. The CDR3 loop spans 16 amino acids. This CDR3 is CASSQQGPTSNSPLHF. For the CDR3, the DNA is TGTGCCAGCTCACAGCAGGGGCCGACTTCGAATTCACCCCTCCACTTT.

CDR3 in amino acids: CASSFQGRRTYEQYF. Written as DNA, the CDR3 is TGTGCCAGCAGTTTTCAGGGTAGACGTACCTACGAGCAGTACTTC. V is TRBV28 and J is TRBJ2-7; possibly TRBD1 for D (5 bases). This CDR3 has 15 amino acids. The germline V and J ends were trimmed by 3 bases and 2 bases, with 14 bases remaining between them. Germline V gene sequence: CDR1 MDHEN, CDR2 SYDVKM.

The V gene is TRBV11-2, the J gene TRBJ2-1, with 7 bases aligning to TRBD2. V shed 4 bases, J shed 0 bases, and the junction held 3 bases outside the gene matches. The CDR3 covers 15 residues. Looked up from germline, CDR1 is SGHAT and CDR2 is FQNNGV. Here the CDR3 reads CASSSGRGSYNEQFF. The CDR3 nucleotides read TGTGCCAGCAGCTCGGGGAGGGGCTCCTACAATGAGCAGTTCTTC.

CDR3 bases: TGTGCCAGCAGTACTGGGGGGGCTTGGAATCAGCCCCAGCATTTT. Protein: CASSTGGAWNQPQHF. The chain uses TRBV28 and TRBJ1-5; a possible D gene is TRBD1 (6 bases). V lost 5 bases and J 4 bases, leaving 15 bases between the germline ends. The V gene's germline CDR1 is MDHEN and CDR2 SYDVKM. The CDR3 sequence is 15 residues long.

This chain uses TRBV18 with TRBJ1-2, with D hard to call. The CDR3 length is 14 residues. The V gene lost 0 bases and the J gene lost 8 bases, with 13 bases spanning the gap. Germline V gene data show CDR1 as KGHSH and CDR2 as LQKENI. The CDR3 DNA is TGTGCCAGCTCACCACCCACCGGGGTGGGAGGCTACACCTTC. Protein sequence: CASSPPTGVGGYTF.

The V and J genes are TRBV6-5 and TRBJ1-3; D not certain. The CDR3 is 15 amino acids. The germline V and J ends were trimmed by 0 bases and 5 bases, with 11 bases remaining between them. The germline gives CDR1 MNHEY, CDR2 SVGAGI. CDR3 sequence reads: CASSYSRVERNTIYF. The CDR3 DNA sequence: TGTGCCAGCAGTTACTCTCGGGTGGAAAGAAACACCATATATTTT.

This clone appeared once. The CDR3 loop reads CASSLGLAGVTSYNEQFF. CDR3 coding DNA: TGTGCCAGCAGCCTCGGACTAGCGGGAGTAACGTCCTACAATGAGCAGTTCTTC. The chain recombines TRBV5-4 with TRBJ2-1; 13 bases align to TRBD2. The CDR3 consists of 18 residues. With 4 bases clipped from V and 1 base from J, the junction kept 8 bases outside the gene matches. Germline assignment: CDR1 SGHNT and CDR2 YYREEE (reference sequence).

The chain carries TRBV2 and TRBJ1-5, with TRBD1 matching over 9 bases. The CDR3 contains 16 residues. The V gene end was trimmed by 5 bases and the J gene end by 2 bases; junction bases not matched to a gene: 7. Germline loops: CDR1 SNHLY, CDR2 FYNNEI. DNA of the CDR3: TGTGCCAGCAGTCCGGGACAGGGTATGGGCAATCAGCCCCAGCATTTT. Protein: CASSPGQGMGNQPQHF.

This rearrangement joins TRBV4-2 to TRBJ1-1; 7 bases map to TRBD1. Trimming at V came to 1 base and at J to 8 bases, leaving 4 bases not matched to a gene. The CDR3 loop spans 13 amino acids. CDR1 and CDR2 (germline): LGHNA, YNFKEQ. In nucleotides, the CDR3 is TGTGCCAGCAGCCAAGGGACAGGCGGGGAAGCTTTCTTT. Amino acids: CASSQGTGGEAFF.

This clone was seen only a few times. The V and J genes are TRBV5-8 and TRBJ2-2; no definite D call. V lost 0 bases to trimming and J lost 1 base, with 10 bases between them. The CDR3 contains 16 residues. CDR1 is SGHTS, CDR2 YDEGEE, per germline. Here the CDR3 reads CASSLDPGGNTGELFF. CDR3 nucleotide sequence: TGTGCCAGCAGCTTGGATCCCGGTGGGAACACCGGGGAGCTGTTTTTT.

The chain uses TRBV5-5 and TRBJ1-1, with TRBD1 identical over 7 bases. Unmatched junction bases numbered 5, after V lost 4 bases and J lost 2 bases. Germline V lookup: CDR1 SGHKS, CDR2 YYEKEE (reference sequence). The CDR3 runs 14 residues. The CDR3 sequence is CASSPRQGNTEAFF. The CDR3 bases are TGTGCCAGCAGCCCCCGACAGGGTAACACTGAAGCTTTCTTT. Full variable domain (outside the CDR3, taken from reference TRBV5-5 and TRBJ1-1): DAGVTQSPTHLIKTRGQQVTLRCSPISGHKSVSWYQQVLGQGPQFIFQYYEKEERGRGNFPDRFSARQFPNYSSELNVNALLLGDSALYLCASSPRQGNTEAFFGQGTRLTVV.

V gene TRBV28 combines with J gene TRBJ2-1; the match to TRBD1 covers 9 bases. The junction had 5 bases not matched to a gene; V was cut back by 6 bases and J by 2 bases. The CDR3 covers 15 residues. CDR1 is MDHEN and CDR2 is SYDVKM in the germline V gene. The CDR3 here is CASRTGGGPYNEQFF. The CDR3 DNA sequence: TGTGCCAGCAGAACAGGGGGCGGCCCCTACAATGAGCAGTTCTTC.

The V and J genes are TRBV9 and TRBJ1-1; TRBD1 aligns across 9 bases. The ends lost 0 bases at V and 3 bases at J; junction bases unmatched: 9. Germline V gene data show CDR1 as SGDLS and CDR2 as YYNGEE. This CDR3 comprises 17 residues. CDR3 nucleotides: TGTGCCAGCAGCGTAGAGGGGACGACAGGGGGGTACACTGAAGCTTTCTTT. Translated: CASSVEGTTGGYTEAFF. Filled out from reference TRBV9 and TRBJ1-1, the complete variable domain reads DSGVTQTPKHLITATGQRVTLRCSPRSGDLSVYWYQQSLDQGLQFLIQYYNGEERAKGNILERFSAQQFPDLHSELNLSSLELGDSALYFCASSVEGTTGGYTEAFFGQGTRLTVV.

The rearrangement links TRBV5-1 to TRBJ2-7; 8 nucleotides agree with TRBD1. The V and J ends lost 8 bases and 3 bases, in that order; junction bases with no gene match: 7. Germline V lookup: CDR1 SGHRS, CDR2 YFSETQ. There are 13 residues in the CDR3. The CDR3 bases are TGCGCCAGACCCCCCGGGACAGGCTACGAGCAGTACTTC. It encodes CARPPGTGYEQYF. Full variable domain (missing parts from reference TRBV5-1 and TRBJ2-7): KAGVTQTPRYLIKTRGQQVTLSCSPISGHRSVSWYQQTPGQGLQFLFEYFSETQRNKGNFPGRFSGRQFSNSRSEMNVSTLELGDSALYLCARPPGTGYEQYFGPGTRLTVT.

This clone was recorded once. The J gene is TRBJ2-2, the V gene TRBV28, with TRBD1 matching 7 bases. CDR3 length: 15 residues. The germline CDR1 and CDR2 sequences are MDHEN and SYDVKM. V lost 6 bases, J lost 7 bases, and 11 bases stayed unmatched. The CDR3 DNA reads as TGTGCCAGCAGACCCACAGGGGCTCTCGGCGGGGAGCTGTTTTTT. Its protein product is CASRPTGALGGELFF.

The chain joins TRBV2 to TRBJ1-2; no firm D call. The CDR3 totals 15 residues. Germline-derived CDR1 and CDR2 are SNHLY and FYNNEI. Between the trimmed V and J ends, which lost 1 base and 4 bases, there was a span of 13 bases. In nucleotides, the CDR3 is TGTGCCAGCAGTGAAGTTGCAGTCCTAGGCTATGGCTACACCTTC. The encoded protein is CASSEVAVLGYGYTF.

Note on this clone: One junction end does not reproduce the germline sequence, and a read error may be involved. The chain links TRBV18 to TRBJ1-1; 7 bases line up with TRBD1. This CDR3 is built from 14 residues. CDR1 is KGHSH, CDR2 LQKENI, per germline. Written as DNA, the CDR3 is TGTGTCAGCTCACAGGGGTTCCCTGGCACTGAAGCTTTCTTT. Amino acids: CVSSQGFPGTEAFF.

The V gene is TRBV21-1, the J gene TRBJ2-7; the DNA was not compared with TRBD2, the D call given in the table. TRBV21-1 is a recognized pseudogene. This CDR3 is 15 amino acids long. CDR3 DNA: TGTGCCAGCAGTCCCTGGGGGGGAATGGACCACGAGCAGTACTTC. This encodes CASSPWGGMDHEQYF.

This clone was seen a single time. This rearrangement joins TRBV10-2 to TRBJ2-1, with 8 bases that match TRBD2. Looked up from germline, CDR1 is WSHSY and CDR2 is SAAADI. V was pared by 3 bases and J by 7 bases, with 2 bases of the junction left unmatched. This CDR3 is built from 13 residues. DNA of the CDR3: TGCGCCAGCAGTGACGGGACTAGTAATGAGCAGTTCTTC. Translation gives CASSDGTSNEQFF.